One sample yielded the 30 T cell receptor beta chains listed below, sequenced in a study of blood T cell repertoires in COVID-19. Sequencing was performed with immunoSEQ multiplex PCR; in TCRdb, only in-frame clones are kept and a portion is missing. The sample records around 60,000 clones, about 83% being singletons. The sample comprised peripheral blood. The receptors shown here come from a woman older than 75 with acute or convalescent COVID-19.

The chain combines TRBV29-1 with TRBJ2-1, with a tentative D call TRBD2 (6 bases). V was trimmed by 4 bases and J by 7 bases, leaving 14 bases between them. The CDR3 spans 13 residues. Germline CDR1 is SQVTM and CDR2 is ANQGSEA. CDR3 nucleotides: TGCAGCGTTGGGTTAGCGGTGGGGAATGAGCAGTTCTTC. Translated, it gives CSVGLAVGNEQFF.

The chain uses TRBV7-3 and TRBJ1-1; the D gene is possibly TRBD1 (6 bases). V was clipped by 2 bases and J by 10 bases, with 11 bases between them. Germline loops: CDR1 SGHTA, CDR2 FQGTGA. CDR3 length: 12 amino acids. CDR3: CASSLQGRRAFF. Written as DNA, the CDR3 is TGTGCCAGCAGCTTACAGGGGCGGAGAGCTTTCTTT.

The V and J genes are TRBV29-1 and TRBJ1-3; D gene ambiguous. V was pared by 7 bases and J by 2 bases, with 12 bases between. The CDR3 is 13 residues long. Germline loops: CDR1 SQVTM, CDR2 ANQGSEA. The CDR3 nucleotides are TGCAGCGGTGGCCCCGCGGCTGGAAACACCATATATTTT. Its protein is CSGGPAAGNTIYF.

V usage is TRBV7-8 and J usage is TRBJ2-3; D unclear. This CDR3 is built from 15 residues. The V and J ends lost 3 bases and 2 bases respectively, with 12 bases between them. Germline CDR1 and CDR2: SGHVS and FQNEAQ. CDR3 amino acids: CASSFSEMYTDTQYF. DNA for the CDR3: TGTGCCAGCAGCTTCTCCGAGATGTACACAGATACGCAGTATTTT.

This clone appeared a single time. This sequence joins TRBV7-9 and TRBJ2-3, with 8 bases fitting TRBD1. Trimming took 3 bases from V and 6 from J; bases not matched to a gene: 14. The CDR3 runs to 17 residues. The germline CDR1 and CDR2 sequences are SEHNR and FQNEAQ (reference sequence). CDR3 residues: CASSFLLPQGAGDTQYF. The CDR3 bases are TGTGCCAGCAGCTTTCTTTTACCGCAGGGGGCTGGGGATACGCAGTATTTT.

The chain has TRBV7-9 and TRBJ1-4; unclear D gene. With 3 bases removed from V and 4 bases from J, the gap between germline ends came to 12 bases. From germline, CDR1 is SEHNR and CDR2 FQNEAQ (reference sequence). This CDR3 is built from 15 residues. The CDR3 sequence is CASSLRDTGNEKLFF. The CDR3, as DNA: TGTGCCAGCAGCTTGCGGGATACGGGTAATGAAAAACTGTTTTTT.

The CDR3 DNA reads as TGCGCCAGCAGCCACTTCGCGATCGGGAATTCACCCCTCCACTTT. Translating gives CASSHFAIGNSPLHF. The chain couples TRBV4-1 to TRBJ1-6; D unresolved. The length of the CDR3 is 15 residues. Trimming pared 3 bases from V and 7 bases from J, leaving 13 bases between. Germline V CDR1 and CDR2: MGHRA, YSYEKL.

The chain couples TRBV5-1 to TRBJ1-1; D is unresolved. The germline V and J ends were trimmed by 0 bases and 2 bases, with 14 bases remaining between them. Germline lookup yields CDR1 SGHRS and CDR2 YFSETQ. The CDR3 extends over 16 amino acids. Here the CDR3 DNA reads TGCGCCAGCAGCTTGGACGCCGGGTACCTCAACACTGAAGCTTTCTTT. It specifies CASSLDAGYLNTEAFF.

The V call is TRBV18, the J call TRBJ2-6; perhaps TRBD1 as D (5 bases). This CDR3 is built from 18 residues. Trimming removed 4 bases from V and 2 bases from J, with 18 bases in between. Looked up from germline, CDR1 is KGHSH and CDR2 is LQKENI. The CDR3 coding sequence is TGTGCCAGCTCACGGGAAGGGGTTTCCGTAACTGGGGCCAACGTCCTGACTTTC. It codes for CASSREGVSVTGANVLTF. Using reference TRBV18 and TRBJ2-6 for the parts outside the CDR3, the full variable domain is NAGVMQNPRHLVRRRGQEARLRCSPMKGHSHVYWYRQLPEEGLKFMVYLQKENIIDESGMPKERFSAEFPKEGPSILRIQQVVRGDSAAYFCASSREGVSVTGANVLTFGAGSRLTVL.

The CDR3 nucleotides read TGTGCCAGCGGCGGGACAGGGGAAGCGGCTTTCTTT. It specifies CASGGTGEAAFF. The chain is built from TRBV12-3 or TRBV12-4 and TRBJ1-1, with 10 bases fitting TRBD1. The CDR3 is made up of 12 amino acids. V was pared by 8 bases and J by 11 bases, with 8 bases of the junction left unmatched.

The V call is TRBV6-1, the J call TRBJ1-1; tentatively, D is TRBD1 (6 bases). This CDR3 region has 16 residues. CDR1 is MNHNS, CDR2 SASEGT, per germline. The V end was cut by 0 bases, the J end by 4 bases, with 15 bases between. In DNA form, the CDR3 reads TGTGCCAGCAGTGAAGCTTCTGGACAGAGAATCACTGAAGCTTTCTTT. Translating it yields CASSEASGQRITEAFF.

The chain combines TRBV18 with TRBJ2-1; TRBD1 matches 9 bases. Germline V lookup: CDR1 KGHSH, CDR2 LQKENI. This CDR3 has 16 residues. The ends lost 3 bases at V and 0 bases at J; junction bases unmatched: 3. The CDR3 sequence is CASSPRQGVSYNEQFF. In DNA form, the CDR3 reads TGTGCCAGCTCACCTAGACAGGGGGTCTCCTACAATGAGCAGTTCTTC.

J is TRBJ1-4 and V is TRBV5-1; tentatively, D is TRBD1 (5 bases). This CDR3 is built from 14 residues. Germline-derived CDR1 and CDR2 are SGHRS and YFSETQ. V lost 4 bases and J 7 bases, leaving 14 bases between the germline ends. For the CDR3, the DNA is TGCGCCAGCAGCACGGGGGTATCGTCTGAAAAACTGTTTTTT. Translated: CASSTGVSSEKLFF.

CDR3 sequence (DNA): TGCGCCAGCAGCTTGCTGGGCCGTGTAGGAAATCCCCCGAACACTGAAGCTTTCTTT. This encodes CASSLLGRVGNPPNTEAFF. The chain employs TRBV5-1 and TRBJ1-1; no clear D. This CDR3 comprises 19 residues. Trimming cost V 1 base and J 1 base, with 23 bases left between them. Germline CDR1 reads SGHRS; CDR2 reads YFSETQ.

The V call is TRBV12-3 or TRBV12-4, the J call TRBJ2-1; 8 nucleotides align to TRBD1. This CDR3 is 13 amino acids long. V dropped 6 bases and J dropped 6; count of bases not matched to a gene: 4. The CDR3 DNA sequence: TGTGCCAGCAGGTTAACAGGGGGCAATGAGCAGTTCTTC. It yields the protein CASRLTGGNEQFF.

To note about this clone: This sample also contains other DNA sequences that code for the same CDR3. The rearrangement links TRBV12-3 or TRBV12-4 to TRBJ1-2; D uncertain. The V end lost 3 bases, the J end lost 2 bases, and 7 bases lay between the germline ends. The CDR3 is 13 residues long. DNA for the CDR3: TGTGCCAGCAGTTTCGGTTCCAACTATGGCTACACCTTC. The encoded protein is CASSFGSNYGYTF.

J is TRBJ2-3 and V is TRBV6-5; 8 nucleotides match TRBD2. This CDR3 spans 14 amino acids. V gave up 6 bases and J gave up 1 base; unmatched junction bases: 3. CDR1 is MNHEY and CDR2 is SVGAGI in the germline V gene. The CDR3 DNA is TGTGCCAGCAGCGCCGGGGGGGGCACAGATACGCAGTATTTT. Encoded protein: CASSAGGGTDTQYF.

Of note for this clone: This same CDR3 is encoded by further DNA sequences in the sample. The chain carries TRBV18 and TRBJ1-2; 8 bases map to TRBD1. The V gene end was trimmed by 4 bases and the J gene end by 3 bases; junction bases not matched to a gene: 1. The length of the CDR3 is 13 residues. The germline V gene has CDR1 KGHSH and CDR2 LQKENI. In DNA form, the CDR3 reads TGTGCCAGCTCACAACAGGGGGACTATGGCTACACCTTC. Residues: CASSQQGDYGYTF. The complete variable domain, with remaining parts taken from reference TRBV18 and TRBJ1-2, reads NAGVMQNPRHLVRRRGQEARLRCSPMKGHSHVYWYRQLPEEGLKFMVYLQKENIIDESGMPKERFSAEFPKEGPSILRIQQVVRGDSAAYFCASSQQGDYGYTFGSGTRLTVV.

As for this clone: Its ends do not fully match the called genes, so a read error is possible. The V call is TRBV6-5, the J call TRBJ2-5, with a possible D match to TRBD2 (5 bases). The CDR3 length is 10 residues. The germline V gene has CDR1 MNHEY and CDR2 SVGAGI. DNA of the CDR3: TGTGCCAGCAGCCCATTAAAGAGGGACTTC. Its translation is CASSPLKRDF.

The genes are TRBV5-1 and TRBJ2-7; 12 positions agree with TRBD2. CDR1 and CDR2 from the germline V gene are SGHRS and YFSETQ. J lost 2 bases, V lost 3 bases, and 3 bases had no gene match. The CDR3 runs 15 residues. In DNA, the CDR3 is TGCGCCAGCAGCTCATGGACTAGCGGGACCTACGAGCAGTACTTC. It codes for CASSSWTSGTYEQYF.

The V gene is TRBV27, the J gene TRBJ2-7; a weak D match, TRBD1 (5 bases). With 3 bases removed from V and 6 bases from J, the gap between germline ends came to 15 bases. The CDR3 contains 14 residues. Germline values: CDR1 MNHEY, CDR2 SMNVEV (reference sequence). The CDR3 loop reads CASSLTPTDGEQYF. The CDR3 bases are TGTGCCAGCAGTTTGACCCCGACAGACGGCGAGCAGTACTTC.

The genes are TRBV27 and TRBJ2-3; tentative D call: TRBD1 (6 bases). This CDR3 is 16 amino acids long. Germline V gene sequence: CDR1 MNHEY, CDR2 SMNVEV (reference sequence). The ends were cut back, 4 bases at V and 1 base at J, with 15 bases in the middle. The DNA for the CDR3 is TGTGCCAGCAGTTCCTGGGGGCCAGGGGGCACAGATACGCAGTATTTT. This sequence encodes CASSSWGPGGTDTQYF.

CDR3 DNA sequence: TGCGCCAGCAGAGAAACAGGGCACCGCTCCTACAATGAGCAGTTCTTC. This codes for CASRETGHRSYNEQFF. This chain uses TRBV5-1 with TRBJ2-1, with D perhaps matching TRBD1 (6 bases). Germline V CDR1 and CDR2: SGHRS, YFSETQ. CDR3 length equals 16 residues. With 5 bases removed from V and 0 bases from J, the gap between germline ends came to 15 bases.

This rearrangement joins TRBV27 to TRBJ1-1, with D possibly being TRBD1 (6 bases). Per germline, CDR1 MNHEY and CDR2 SMNVEV (reference sequence). This CDR3 is built from 14 residues. V dropped 4 bases and J dropped 6 bases, with 15 bases sitting between them. The CDR3 spells CASSSLRGSAEAFF. CDR3 nucleotides: TGTGCCAGCAGTTCCCTCAGGGGTTCAGCTGAAGCTTTCTTT.

The V gene is TRBV10-3, the J gene TRBJ2-3, with TRBD1 matching over 7 bases. Germline V gene lookup returns CDR1 ENHRY and CDR2 SYGVKD. The CDR3 covers 16 residues. V was pared by 0 bases and J by 4 bases, with 7 bases of the junction left unmatched. The CDR3 region is CAISESWSQGADTQYF. The CDR3 DNA sequence: TGTGCCATCAGTGAGTCGTGGAGCCAGGGGGCAGATACGCAGTATTTT.

This rearrangement joins TRBV7-9 to TRBJ2-7; 9 nucleotides align to TRBD1. The trim removed 7 bases at V and 3 bases at J, leaving 7 bases unmatched. The CDR3 is 14 amino acids. Per the germline V gene, CDR1 is SEHNR and CDR2 is FQNEAQ (reference sequence). DNA of the CDR3: TGTGCCAGCACTTTCGACAGGGGGAACTACGAGCAGTACTTC. The encoded protein is CASTFDRGNYEQYF.

The genes are TRBV4-1 and TRBJ2-2; no reliable D call. Deletions cut 0 bases from V and 2 bases from J, with 10 bases between. The CDR3 totals 16 residues. The germline CDR1 and CDR2 sequences are MGHRA and YSYEKL. In DNA form, the CDR3 reads TGCGCCAGCAGCCAAGAGTGGTGGCCAAACACCGGGGAGCTGTTTTTT. This translates into CASSQEWWPNTGELFF.

This chain uses TRBV28 with TRBJ1-2, with 9 bases fitting TRBD1. J lost 4 bases, V lost 8 bases, and 5 bases had no gene match. The CDR3 totals 13 residues. Germline V CDR1 and CDR2: MDHEN, SYDVKM. The CDR3 reads CASQQGAGYGYTF. DNA for the CDR3: TGTGCCAGCCAACAGGGGGCAGGCTATGGCTACACCTTC.

This clone was seen only once. This chain connects TRBV5-1 to TRBJ1-1, with D perhaps matching TRBD1 (5 bases). The ends were cut back, 1 base at V and 7 bases at J, with 17 bases in the middle. The V gene's germline CDR1 is SGHRS and CDR2 YFSETQ. This CDR3 has 15 residues. This CDR3 reads CASSLPGGLGGEAFF. CDR3 sequence (DNA): TGCGCCAGCAGCTTGCCAGGAGGTCTGGGGGGTGAAGCTTTCTTT.

The chain recombines TRBV6-2 or TRBV6-3 with TRBJ2-3, with 8 bases matching TRBD2. The CDR3 covers 14 residues. The J segment lost 1 base and the V segment lost 4 bases, leaving 1 base of the junction unmatched. The germline CDR1 and CDR2 sequences are MNHEY and SVGEGT. The CDR3 sequence is CASSLTSGTDTQYF. In DNA, the CDR3 is TGTGCCAGCAGTTTGACTAGCGGCACAGATACGCAGTATTTT.